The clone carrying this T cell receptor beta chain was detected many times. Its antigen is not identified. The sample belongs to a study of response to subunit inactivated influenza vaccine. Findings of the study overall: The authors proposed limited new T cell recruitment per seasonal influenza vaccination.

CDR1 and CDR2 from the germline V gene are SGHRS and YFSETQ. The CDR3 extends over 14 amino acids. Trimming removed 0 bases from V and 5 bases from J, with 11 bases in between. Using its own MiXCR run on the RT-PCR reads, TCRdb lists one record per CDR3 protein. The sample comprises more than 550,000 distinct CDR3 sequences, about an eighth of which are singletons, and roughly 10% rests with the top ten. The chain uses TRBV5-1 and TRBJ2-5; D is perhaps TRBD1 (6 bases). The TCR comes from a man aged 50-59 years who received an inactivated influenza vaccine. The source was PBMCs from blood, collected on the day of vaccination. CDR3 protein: CASSLDRVGETQYF. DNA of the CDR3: TGCGCCAGCAGCTTGGACAGGGTTGGGGAGACCCAGTACTTC. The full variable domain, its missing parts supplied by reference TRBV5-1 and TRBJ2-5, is KAGVTQTPRYLIKTRGQQVTLSCSPISGHRSVSWYQQTPGQGLQFLFEYFSETQRNKGNFPGRFSGRQFSNSRSEMNVSTLELGDSALYLCASSLDRVGETQYFGPGTRLLVL.